Below, 30 T cell receptor beta chains from the same sample are listed, as sequenced in a study of human T cells and chemical hapten exposure. The time point: patch test 1, 2 weeks after DPC sensitization. Treatment given: therapeutic diphenylcyclopropenone sensitization with weekly scalp DPC. A single record per CDR3 protein comes from TCRdb applying MiXCR to the RACE reads. In the table there are 95,000 to 130,000 distinct CDR3 sequences, over 10% of which are singletons. The sequencing used whole blood, collected in connection with sensitization to the hapten diphenylcyclopropenone (DPC). The origin of the receptors is a woman aged 45-59 years with alopecia areata. Some clones in this sample may be carry-over from other donors' samples.

This clonotype has only a few counts. The V gene is TRBV6-6, the J gene TRBJ1-6, with TRBD1 identical over 11 bases. CDR3 length: 16 residues. Germline CDR1 and CDR2: MNHNY and SVGAGI (reference sequence). With V trimmed by 6 bases and J by 6 bases, 7 bases remained unmatched. The CDR3 DNA sequence: TGTGCCAGCAGCACCGGACAGGGGGCTCGTAATTCACCCCTCCACTTT. This encodes CASSTGQGARNSPLHF.

The genes are TRBV28 and TRBJ1-2; D remains ambiguous. Deletions cut 6 bases from V and 4 bases from J, with 9 bases between. The CDR3 loop spans 12 amino acids. Per the germline V gene, CDR1 is MDHEN and CDR2 is SYDVKM. The CDR3 DNA sequence: TGTGCCAGCAGCCAGACAATCTATGGCTACACCTTC. It translates to CASSQTIYGYTF.

This clonotype was detected a few times. The CDR3 here is CASSPPNGGGTGELFF. Written as DNA, the CDR3 is TGTGCCAGCTCACCCCCTAATGGGGGCGGAACCGGGGAGCTGTTTTTT. The rearrangement uses TRBV18 and TRBJ2-2; perhaps TRBD1 as D (6 bases). The V end was cut by 3 bases, the J end by 5 bases, with 16 bases between. CDR3 size: 16 residues. CDR1 is KGHSH and CDR2 is LQKENI in the germline V gene. The variable domain in full, completed from reference TRBV18 and TRBJ2-2, reads NAGVMQNPRHLVRRRGQEARLRCSPMKGHSHVYWYRQLPEEGLKFMVYLQKENIIDESGMPKERFSAEFPKEGPSILRIQQVVRGDSAAYFCASSPPNGGGTGELFFGEGSRLTVL.

V gene TRBV28 combines with J gene TRBJ2-7; the match to TRBD1 covers 8 bases. V gave up 1 base and J gave up 2 bases; unmatched junction bases: 4. The CDR3 covers 15 residues. Germline lookup yields CDR1 MDHEN and CDR2 SYDVKM. CDR3 residues: CASSLSTGVTYEQYF. The CDR3 DNA reads as TGTGCCAGCAGTTTATCGACAGGGGTGACCTACGAGCAGTACTTC.

This clonotype was seen only a few times. The chain employs TRBV28 and TRBJ2-3; no reliable D call. This CDR3 spans 13 amino acids. Germline-derived CDR1 and CDR2 are MDHEN and SYDVKM. Trimming stripped 6 bases from V and 2 bases from J, with 9 bases between. The DNA of the CDR3 is TGTGCCAGCAGAAGACAAGTCACAGATACGCAGTATTTT. It translates to CASRRQVTDTQYF.

The chain employs TRBV2 and TRBJ1-6; D unresolved. Trimming cost V 10 bases and J 8 bases, with 15 bases left between them. The germline CDR1 and CDR2 sequences are SNHLY and FYNNEI. This CDR3 has 13 amino acids. The CDR3 DNA sequence: TGTGCCACCGAGAAAGGACTCGATTCACCCCTCCACTTT. Protein sequence: CATEKGLDSPLHF.

This clonotype was recorded only once. The germline gene is not matched at one end of the junction; a read error may be the cause. CDR3 loop: CASSPGTGYDYTF. The CDR3 bases are TGTGCCAGCAGCCCAGGGACAGGGTATGACTACACCTTC. V and J are TRBV3-1 and TRBJ1-2; 9 bases align to TRBD1. This CDR3 is 13 amino acids long. Germline V gives CDR1 LGHDT, CDR2 YNNKEL (reference sequence).

Only a few counts were recorded for this clonotype. The gene calls are TRBV2 and TRBJ1-3; D gene ambiguous. This CDR3 has 15 residues. Trimming pared 3 bases from V and 0 bases from J, leaving 9 bases between. CDR1 and CDR2 (germline): SNHLY, FYNNEI. CDR3 sequence (DNA): TGTGCCAGCAGTGATTTGGCCTCCTCTGGAAACACCATATATTTT. Translating gives CASSDLASSGNTIYF.

V is TRBV27 and J is TRBJ2-7; the D is unclear. Germline assignment: CDR1 MNHEY and CDR2 SMNVEV (reference sequence). The V gene lost 7 bases and the J gene lost 8 bases, with 6 bases spanning the gap. This CDR3 contains 9 residues. The chain's CDR3 is CASTFQQYF. CDR3 sequence (DNA): TGTGCCAGCACTTTCCAGCAGTACTTC.

This clonotype came up a few times. V gene TRBV7-9 combines with J gene TRBJ2-3; TRBD2 aligns across 7 bases. The CDR3 is 18 amino acids. CDR1 is SEHNR and CDR2 is FQNEAQ in the germline V gene (reference sequence). J lost 3 bases, V lost 3 bases, and 15 bases had no gene match. The CDR3 DNA is TGTGCCAGCAGCTTGGGATCCGGCGGGGGAACCAAAACAGATACGCAGTATTTT. Its translation is CASSLGSGGGTKTDTQYF.

This clonotype was found a few times. The CDR3, as DNA: TGTGCCAGCAGTTACACCGGACAGGGAAGCGAAAAACTGTTTTTT. Its translation: CASSYTGQGSEKLFF. This sequence joins TRBV6-6 and TRBJ1-4; TRBD1 matches 8 bases. The V segment lost 2 bases and the J segment 8 bases; nucleotides outside the gene matches: 7. Germline CDR1 reads MNHNY; CDR2 reads SVGAGI (reference sequence). There are 15 residues in the CDR3.

The gene calls are TRBV29-1 and TRBJ1-6; no clear D gene. The CDR3 sequence is 13 residues long. Germline assignment: CDR1 SQVTM and CDR2 ANQGSEA. Trimming removed 6 bases at V and 0 bases at J, with 6 bases between. Here the CDR3 DNA reads TGCAGCGTGGCCAGCTCCTATAATTCACCCCTCCACTTT. The encoded protein is CSVASSYNSPLHF.

This sequence joins TRBV7-6 and TRBJ1-4; unclear D gene. The germline V gene encodes CDR1 SGHVS and CDR2 FNYEAQ. This CDR3 contains 12 residues. Trimming removed 1 base at V and 8 bases at J, with 5 bases between. For the CDR3, the DNA is TGTGCCAGCAGCTTAGGGTCGGAAAAACTGTTTTTT. Its translation is CASSLGSEKLFF. The variable domain in full, completed from reference TRBV7-6 and TRBJ1-4, reads GAGVSQSPRYKVTKRGQDVALRCDPISGHVSLYWYRQALGQGPEFLTYFNYEAQQDKSGLPNDRFSAERPEGSISTLTIQRTEQRDSAMYRCASSLGSEKLFFGSGTQLSVL.

The CDR3 region is CASSSSGTGADSEQYF. As DNA, the CDR3 is TGTGCCAGCAGCTCCTCCGGGACAGGGGCCGACTCCGAGCAGTACTTC. The chain recombines TRBV7-9 with TRBJ2-7; the match to TRBD1 covers 10 bases. CDR3 size: 16 residues. CDR1 and CDR2 (germline): SEHNR, FQNEAQ (reference sequence). The V gene end was trimmed by 4 bases and the J gene end by 6 bases; junction bases not matched to a gene: 12.

This clonotype showed up just a few times. The chain recombines TRBV29-1 with TRBJ2-5; 7 positions match TRBD2. CDR1 is SQVTM and CDR2 is ANQGSEA in the germline V gene. J was trimmed by 4 bases and V by 6 bases; bases with no gene match: 8. The CDR3 sequence is 13 residues long. The CDR3 sequence: CSVGAGWGETQYF. DNA of the CDR3: TGCAGCGTCGGAGCGGGATGGGGAGAGACCCAGTACTTC.

This clonotype was counted ten times or more. The chain is built from TRBV29-1 and TRBJ2-5; TRBD1 matches 8 bases. The germline V gene encodes CDR1 SQVTM and CDR2 ANQGSEA. The J segment lost 1 base and the V segment lost 6 bases, leaving 7 bases of the junction unmatched. This CDR3 is 14 amino acids long. In DNA, the CDR3 is TGCAGCGTCCCCTACGGACAGGGCCAAGAGACCCAGTACTTC. Residues: CSVPYGQGQETQYF.

This clonotype showed up many times. The chain is built from TRBV28 and TRBJ2-1, with D perhaps TRBD1 or TRBD2 (5 bases each). Per germline, CDR1 MDHEN and CDR2 SYDVKM. Trimming pared 5 bases from V and 16 bases from J, leaving 18 bases between. The CDR3 contains 12 residues. The CDR3 region is CASSLGTRIPFF. Here the CDR3 DNA reads TGTGCCAGCAGTCTCGGGACCCGGATTCCCTTCTTC.

This clonotype was detected a few times. The chain has TRBV3-1 and TRBJ2-5; tentative D call: TRBD2 (6 bases). This CDR3 is 12 amino acids long. Germline V gives CDR1 LGHDT, CDR2 YNNKEL (reference sequence). V lost 6 bases and J lost 4, with 9 bases in between. The CDR3 region is CASRGTPETQYF. CDR3 coding DNA: TGTGCCAGCAGGGGGACTCCAGAGACCCAGTACTTC.

DNA of the CDR3: TGTGCCAGCAGTTACGAGGCAGGGGCCGGGGAGCTGTTTTTT. Protein product: CASSYEAGAGELFF. This chain links TRBV6-5 with TRBJ2-2; TRBD1 might be the D (6 bases). The V gene's germline CDR1 is MNHEY and CDR2 SVGAGI. The CDR3 runs to 14 residues. Trimming removed 2 bases at V and 6 bases at J, with 10 bases between.

The chain links TRBV5-1 to TRBJ1-5; D is perhaps TRBD1 (5 bases). The germline V gene has CDR1 SGHRS and CDR2 YFSETQ. Trimming shortened V by 1 base and J by 9 bases, and 14 bases separated the two germline ends. This CDR3 has 14 amino acids. The CDR3 DNA sequence: TGCGCCAGCAGCTTGAACCCAGGGACCGGGCCCCAGCATTTT. Amino acids: CASSLNPGTGPQHF. Looking up the rest from reference TRBV5-1 and TRBJ1-5 gives the full variable domain: KAGVTQTPRYLIKTRGQQVTLSCSPISGHRSVSWYQQTPGQGLQFLFEYFSETQRNKGNFPGRFSGRQFSNSRSEMNVSTLELGDSALYLCASSLNPGTGPQHFGDGTRLSIL.

With regard to this clonotype: The junction and the germline gene differ at one end; a read error may be behind it. The chain uses TRBV7-7 and TRBJ1-2; D remains unclear. Germline V CDR1 and CDR2: SSHAT, FNYEAQ (reference sequence). This CDR3 region has 15 residues. The CDR3 loop reads CASSFWAGSNYGYTF. DNA of the CDR3: TGTGCTAGCAGCTTTTGGGCCGGATCTAACTATGGCTACACCTTC.

This clonotype appeared a few times. The chain couples TRBV4-3 to TRBJ2-3; 13 bases fit TRBD2. The CDR3 sequence is 20 residues long. Germline loops: CDR1 LGHNA, CDR2 YSLEER. Unmatched junction bases numbered 14, after V lost 0 bases and J lost 5 bases. CDR3 amino acids: CASSQEPGGLAGVKGDTQYF. CDR3 DNA sequence: TGCGCCAGCAGCCAAGAGCCCGGCGGACTAGCGGGGGTTAAAGGAGATACGCAGTATTTT.

The chain carries TRBV5-5 and TRBJ1-6; D is undetermined. Germline-derived CDR1 and CDR2 are SGHKS and YYEKEE (reference sequence). Trimming stripped 4 bases from V and 5 bases from J, with 13 bases between. The CDR3 loop spans 15 amino acids. CDR3 region: CASSPSSMDNSPLHF. The CDR3 nucleotides read TGTGCCAGCAGCCCAAGTAGTATGGATAATTCACCCCTCCACTTT.

This clonotype was seen only a few times. The chain links TRBV28 to TRBJ2-4; D uncertain. There are 13 residues in the CDR3. Trimming shortened V by 5 bases and J by 9 bases, and 14 bases separated the two germline ends. Germline V lookup: CDR1 MDHEN, CDR2 SYDVKM. CDR3 DNA: TGTGCCAGCAGTCGGCCGCAGGTGGCCATTCAGTACTTC. Amino acid sequence: CASSRPQVAIQYF.

The chain uses TRBV21-1 and TRBJ2-4; the D call TRBD1 from the table was never checked on the DNA. TRBV21-1 counts as a pseudogene. The CDR3 runs to 16 residues. The CDR3 bases are TGTGCCAGCAGCACCTGCCACAGGGGACGGAAAAACATTCAGTACTTC. It encodes CASSTCHRGRKNIQYF.

This clonotype was detected many times. CDR3 protein: CASSLIHQPQHF. Written as DNA, the CDR3 is TGTGCCAGCAGTTTGATTCATCAGCCCCAGCATTTT. This rearrangement joins TRBV28 to TRBJ1-5; D not resolved. Trimming cost V 3 bases and J 5 bases, with 5 bases left between them. This CDR3 contains 12 residues. CDR1 is MDHEN and CDR2 is SYDVKM in the germline V gene.

Ten or more counts support this clonotype. The chain joins TRBV28 to TRBJ1-1; perhaps TRBD1 as D (6 bases). Germline V CDR1 and CDR2: MDHEN, SYDVKM. The V end lost 6 bases, the J end lost 4 bases, and 21 bases lay between the germline ends. This CDR3 comprises 16 residues. CDR3: CASSPGVGGASTEAFF. CDR3 DNA sequence: TGTGCCAGCAGCCCTGGTGTGGGGGGCGCATCCACTGAAGCTTTCTTT.

This clonotype has ten or more counts. The chain has TRBV6-5 and TRBJ2-1; 12 bases map to TRBD2. Germline loops: CDR1 MNHEY, CDR2 SVGAGI. Unmatched junction bases numbered 7, after V lost 4 bases and J lost 6 bases. There are 16 residues in the CDR3. DNA for the CDR3: TGTGCCAGCAGTTTCTCTAGCGGGAGGGCCCCCAATGAGCAGTTCTTC. As protein: CASSFSSGRAPNEQFF.

The table lists this clonotype with a few counts. V and J are TRBV28 and TRBJ2-7; possible D gene TRBD1, 6 bases. V was trimmed by 6 bases and J by 3 bases, leaving 18 bases between them. Per the germline V gene, CDR1 is MDHEN and CDR2 is SYDVKM. The CDR3 has 15 residues. The CDR3 region has the DNA TGTGCCAGCAGCCCCCGACAGGAAGACTTCTACGAGCAGTACTTC. Amino acids: CASSPRQEDFYEQYF.

This clonotype was seen only a few times. The genes are TRBV6-2 or TRBV6-3 and TRBJ2-2, with 8 bases that match TRBD1. CDR3 length: 14 amino acids. V dropped 6 bases and J dropped 6; count of bases not matched to a gene: 6. Germline V gives CDR1 MNHEY, CDR2 SVGEGT. This CDR3 is CASSPGGAAGELFF. The DNA of the CDR3 is TGTGCCAGCAGCCCAGGGGGCGCAGCCGGGGAGCTGTTTTTT.